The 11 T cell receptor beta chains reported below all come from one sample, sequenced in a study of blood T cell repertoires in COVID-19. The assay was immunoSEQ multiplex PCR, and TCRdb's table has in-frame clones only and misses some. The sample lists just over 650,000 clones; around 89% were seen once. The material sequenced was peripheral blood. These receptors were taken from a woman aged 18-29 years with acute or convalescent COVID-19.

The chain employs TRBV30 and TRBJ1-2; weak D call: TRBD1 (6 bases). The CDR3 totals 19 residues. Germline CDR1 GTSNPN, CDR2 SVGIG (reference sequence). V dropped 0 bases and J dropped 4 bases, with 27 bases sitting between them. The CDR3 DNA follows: TGTGCCTGGAGTGTACAGACGTCGGGGGGCGACCGACCCCTCTATGGCTACACCTTC. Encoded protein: CAWSVQTSGGDRPLYGYTF.

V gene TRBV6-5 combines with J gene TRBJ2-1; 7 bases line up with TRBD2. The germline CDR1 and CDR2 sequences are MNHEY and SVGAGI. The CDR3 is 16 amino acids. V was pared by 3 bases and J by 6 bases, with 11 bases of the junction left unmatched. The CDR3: CASSYLAGDRGNEQFF. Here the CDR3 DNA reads TGTGCCAGCAGTTATCTTGCGGGGGACCGGGGCAATGAGCAGTTCTTC.

In DNA, the CDR3 is TGTGCCAGCTCACCACCGGGGGCGGCCCCGAACACTGAAGCTTTCTTT. Translation gives CASSPPGAAPNTEAFF. V usage is TRBV18 and J usage is TRBJ1-1; tentatively, D is TRBD1 (6 bases). Germline CDR1 reads KGHSH; CDR2 reads LQKENI. V gave up 0 bases and J gave up 1 base, with 12 bases separating them. This CDR3 region has 16 residues.

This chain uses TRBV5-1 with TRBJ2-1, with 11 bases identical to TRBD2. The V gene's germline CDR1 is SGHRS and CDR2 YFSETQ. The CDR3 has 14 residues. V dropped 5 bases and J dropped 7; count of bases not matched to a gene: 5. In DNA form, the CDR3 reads TGCGCCAGCAGAGAACTAGCGGGGGTAAATGAGCAGTTCTTC. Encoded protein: CASRELAGVNEQFF.

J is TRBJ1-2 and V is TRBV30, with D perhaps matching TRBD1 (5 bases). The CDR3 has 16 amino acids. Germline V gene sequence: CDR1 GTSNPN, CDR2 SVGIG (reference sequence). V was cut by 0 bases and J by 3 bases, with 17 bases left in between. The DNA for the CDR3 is TGTGCCTGGAGTGTCTTAACCCCCAGCAGGGACTATGGCTACACCTTC. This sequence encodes CAWSVLTPSRDYGYTF.

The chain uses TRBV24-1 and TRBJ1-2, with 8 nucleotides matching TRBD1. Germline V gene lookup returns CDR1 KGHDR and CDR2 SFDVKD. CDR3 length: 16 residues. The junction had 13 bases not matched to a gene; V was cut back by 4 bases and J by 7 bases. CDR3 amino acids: CATSDRDGRGRFGYTF. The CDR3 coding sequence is TGTGCCACCAGTGACCGTGATGGCAGGGGGCGATTTGGCTACACCTTC.

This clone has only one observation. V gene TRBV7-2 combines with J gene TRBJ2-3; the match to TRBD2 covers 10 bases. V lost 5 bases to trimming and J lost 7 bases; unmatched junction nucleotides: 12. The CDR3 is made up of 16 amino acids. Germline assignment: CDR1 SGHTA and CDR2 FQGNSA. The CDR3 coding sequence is TGTGCCAGCAGCGAAAAGCGGGGGGGCGTTATGAATACGCAGTATTTT. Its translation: CASSEKRGGVMNTQYF.

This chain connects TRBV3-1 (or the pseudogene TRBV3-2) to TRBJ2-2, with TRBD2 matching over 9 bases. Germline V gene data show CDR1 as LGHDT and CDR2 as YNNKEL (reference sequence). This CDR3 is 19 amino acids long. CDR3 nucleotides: TGTCCCCCCCGCCGGGGCCTCGCGGGGGGGCCGGAGAGGTGCGGGGAGCTGTTTTTT. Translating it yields CPPRRGLAGGPERCGELFF.

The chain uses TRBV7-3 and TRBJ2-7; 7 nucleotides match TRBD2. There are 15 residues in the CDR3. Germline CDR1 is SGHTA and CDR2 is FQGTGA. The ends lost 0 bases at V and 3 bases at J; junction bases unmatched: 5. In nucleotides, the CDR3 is TGTGCCAGCAGCTTAACAGCGGGGAGGGGCTACGAGCAGTACTTC. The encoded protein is CASSLTAGRGYEQYF.

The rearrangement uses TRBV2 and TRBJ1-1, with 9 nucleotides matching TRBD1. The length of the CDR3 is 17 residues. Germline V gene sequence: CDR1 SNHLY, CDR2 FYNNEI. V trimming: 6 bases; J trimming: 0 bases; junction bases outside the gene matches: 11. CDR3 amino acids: CASRPHRGLRMNTEAFF. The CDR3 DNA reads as TGTGCCAGCAGACCCCACAGGGGGCTACGAATGAACACTGAAGCTTTCTTT.

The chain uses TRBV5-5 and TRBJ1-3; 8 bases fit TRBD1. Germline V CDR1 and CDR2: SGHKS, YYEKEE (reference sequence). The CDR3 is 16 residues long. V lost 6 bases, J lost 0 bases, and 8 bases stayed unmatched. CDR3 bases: TGTGCCAGCACCCTCTATGGACAGGGCTCTGGAAACACCATATATTTT. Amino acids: CASTLYGQGSGNTIYF.